The next 31 T cell receptor beta chains were all read from a single sample in a study of blood T cell repertoires in COVID-19. The method was immunoSEQ multiplex PCR; TCRdb's version includes in-frame clones alone and lacks a portion of them. The sample contains hundreds of thousands of clones, approximately 86% of which appear only once. The sample was PBMCs or T cells enriched from blood (not recorded which). The receptors were gathered from a woman aged 45-65 years who had recovered from COVID-19.

J is TRBJ2-1 and V is TRBV6-4; 12 bases map to TRBD2. CDR1 and CDR2 (germline): MRHNA, SNTAGT. The CDR3 totals 19 residues. Trimming at V came to 2 bases and at J to 4 bases, leaving 12 bases not matched to a gene. This CDR3 reads CASSDPTDWTSGTYNEQFF. The CDR3, as DNA: TGTGCCAGCAGTGACCCGACCGACTGGACTAGCGGGACATACAATGAGCAGTTCTTC.

The CDR3 DNA follows: TGTGCCAGCAGGATTACAGGGAACTATGGCTACACCTTC. It specifies CASRITGNYGYTF. The V and J genes are TRBV28 and TRBJ1-2; TRBD1 is a possible D gene (6 bases). V was pared by 6 bases and J by 2 bases, with 10 bases between. Germline lookup yields CDR1 MDHEN and CDR2 SYDVKM. There are 13 residues in the CDR3.

This clone was counted many times. The gene calls are TRBV7-9 and TRBJ2-7, with TRBD2 matching over 14 bases. Germline assignment: CDR1 SEHNR and CDR2 FQNEAQ (reference sequence). The CDR3 is made up of 17 amino acids. J gave up 3 bases and V 5 bases, and 9 bases lay outside the gene matches. CDR3: CASSPRTSGRRNYEQYF. In nucleotides, the CDR3 is TGTGCCAGCAGCCCTAGGACTAGCGGGAGGAGAAACTACGAGCAGTACTTC.

The gene calls are TRBV10-3 and TRBJ2-3, with 14 bases fitting TRBD2. The ends lost 10 bases at V and 6 bases at J; junction bases unmatched: 6. The CDR3 spans 14 residues. The germline CDR1 and CDR2 sequences are ENHRY and SYGVKD. CDR3 DNA sequence: TGTGCCAGCGGACTAGCGGGAGGCGGGGATACGCAGTATTTT. Translation gives CASGLAGGGDTQYF.

This clone occurred once. The V and J genes are TRBV7-6 and TRBJ2-2; D perhaps matches TRBD1 (5 bases). Germline V gene lookup returns CDR1 SGHVS and CDR2 FNYEAQ. Trimming took off 7 bases at V and 6 bases at J, with 12 bases between the two ends. The CDR3 is 13 residues long. CDR3 region: CASNSGFAGELFF. In DNA, the CDR3 is TGTGCCAGCAATTCAGGGTTCGCCGGGGAGCTGTTTTTT.

This chain uses TRBV23-1 with TRBJ1-5; no clear D gene. TRBV23-1 is placed among ORFs of uncertain function. The CDR3 loop spans 17 amino acids. V was pared by 7 bases and J by 0 bases, with 19 bases between. The CDR3 reads CASTSPEGSVSNQPQHF. The CDR3, as DNA: TGCGCCAGCACTTCTCCTGAGGGTTCGGTTAGCAATCAGCCCCAGCATTTT.

The J gene is TRBJ2-1, the V gene TRBV12-3 or TRBV12-4; D is perhaps TRBD1 (5 bases). There are 13 residues in the CDR3. The V and J ends lost 2 bases and 10 bases respectively, with 12 bases between them. This CDR3 is CASSLKAGWEQFF. For the CDR3, the DNA is TGTGCCAGCAGTTTAAAGGCAGGGTGGGAGCAGTTCTTC.

This clone was seen only once. This sequence joins TRBV5-1 and TRBJ1-1; D not certain. The CDR3 contains 14 residues. The V end lost 4 bases, the J end lost 3 bases, and 13 bases lay between the germline ends. Looked up from germline, CDR1 is SGHRS and CDR2 is YFSETQ. Here the CDR3 reads CASSTRTGDTEAFF. The CDR3, as DNA: TGCGCCAGCAGCACCCGGACCGGGGACACTGAAGCTTTCTTT. Using reference TRBV5-1 and TRBJ1-1 for the parts outside the CDR3, the full variable domain is KAGVTQTPRYLIKTRGQQVTLSCSPISGHRSVSWYQQTPGQGLQFLFEYFSETQRNKGNFPGRFSGRQFSNSRSEMNVSTLELGDSALYLCASSTRTGDTEAFFGQGTRLTVV.

This sequence joins TRBV19 and TRBJ2-3; 7 bases align to TRBD2. This CDR3 region has 14 residues. Germline CDR1 LNHDA, CDR2 SQIVND (reference sequence). V shed 5 bases and J 4 bases; nucleotides not matched to a gene: 6. DNA of the CDR3: TGTGCCAGTAGTCCGACTAGCAGGGCAGATACGCAGTATTTT. Translation gives CASSPTSRADTQYF.

The chain recombines TRBV2 with TRBJ1-5, with 7 nucleotides matching TRBD1. The V and J ends lost 6 bases and 4 bases, in that order; junction bases with no gene match: 15. CDR3 length equals 17 residues. Germline CDR1 and CDR2: SNHLY and FYNNEI. The CDR3 reads CASSTYKGQLVNQPQHF. CDR3 DNA: TGTGCCAGCAGCACCTACAAGGGACAGCTCGTTAATCAGCCCCAGCATTTT.

The chain recombines TRBV30 with TRBJ1-4, with D uncertain. V lost 2 bases to trimming and J lost 6 bases, with 10 bases between them. Germline CDR1 GTSNPN, CDR2 SVGIG (reference sequence). The CDR3 is made up of 13 amino acids. The CDR3 nucleotides read TGTGCCTGGAGTAGGACTGTGGATGAAAAACTGTTTTTT. This codes for CAWSRTVDEKLFF.

V and J are TRBV7-9 and TRBJ2-1; 9 bases fit TRBD2. CDR3 length: 16 amino acids. Trimming at V came to 5 bases and at J to 3 bases, leaving 8 bases not matched to a gene. Germline V CDR1 and CDR2: SEHNR, FQNEAQ (reference sequence). CDR3 protein: CASSRLAGGSYNEQFF. CDR3 sequence (DNA): TGTGCCAGCAGCAGATTGGCGGGGGGGAGCTACAATGAGCAGTTCTTC.

The chain has TRBV19 and TRBJ2-1; 7 bases are a match to TRBD1. The CDR3 runs 15 residues. Germline CDR1 reads LNHDA; CDR2 reads SQIVND (reference sequence). V lost 4 bases to trimming and J lost 2 bases; unmatched junction nucleotides: 5. The CDR3 loop is CASSTRQGTYNEQFF. The CDR3 bases are TGTGCCAGTAGTACTCGACAGGGTACCTACAATGAGCAGTTCTTC.

The V gene is TRBV28, the J gene TRBJ2-1; 7 nucleotides align to TRBD2. Trimming cost V 1 base and J 11 bases; bases outside gene matches: 8. Germline assignment: CDR1 MDHEN and CDR2 SYDVKM. CDR3 length equals 14 residues. The CDR3 reads CASSLSDKRDKQFF. CDR3 in DNA: TGTGCCAGCAGTTTATCAGATAAGCGGGATAAGCAGTTCTTC.

The chain has TRBV19 and TRBJ1-1; 9 nucleotides align to TRBD1. The CDR3 loop spans 16 amino acids. With V trimmed by 1 base and J by 6 bases, 9 bases remained unmatched. Germline CDR1 reads LNHDA; CDR2 reads SQIVND (reference sequence). The CDR3 here is CASSIVSQGAIAEAFF. Here the CDR3 DNA reads TGTGCCAGTAGTATAGTCTCACAGGGGGCGATAGCTGAAGCTTTCTTT.

The DNA of the CDR3 is TGCGCCAGCAGCTTGGCCGGACAGCCTAGCACAGATACGCAGTATTTT. It translates to CASSLAGQPSTDTQYF. V and J are TRBV5-1 and TRBJ2-3; weak D call: TRBD1 (6 bases). The V gene lost 0 bases and the J gene lost 0 bases, with 11 bases spanning the gap. Germline CDR1 is SGHRS and CDR2 is YFSETQ. The CDR3 loop spans 16 amino acids.

The V and J genes are TRBV3-1 (or the pseudogene TRBV3-2) and TRBJ2-7, with TRBD2 identical over 9 bases. Unmatched junction bases numbered 4, after V lost 2 bases and J lost 2 bases. The CDR3 is made up of 15 amino acids. The germline V gene has CDR1 LGHDT and CDR2 YNNKEL (reference sequence). Here the CDR3 DNA reads TGTGCCAGCAGCCAATTCGCTAGCGGGGCCTACGAGCAGTACTTC. Protein sequence: CASSQFASGAYEQYF.

The chain is built from TRBV4-1 and TRBJ1-3, with D possibly TRBD1 on 5 matching bases. V was pared by 0 bases and J by 0 bases, with 12 bases between. The CDR3 contains 17 residues. Germline V gene sequence: CDR1 MGHRA, CDR2 YSYEKL. CDR3 loop: CASSQESLTGSGNTIYF. The CDR3 DNA reads TGCGCCAGCAGCCAAGAGTCACTAACAGGCTCTGGAAACACCATATATTTT.

This chain connects TRBV7-2 to TRBJ2-7, with TRBD1 matching over 7 bases. Germline assignment: CDR1 SGHTA and CDR2 FQGNSA. The V and J ends lost 1 base and 2 bases, in that order; junction bases with no gene match: 2. This CDR3 contains 14 residues. This CDR3 reads CASSLDRGTYEQYF. For the CDR3, the DNA is TGTGCCAGCAGCTTAGACAGGGGAACCTACGAGCAGTACTTC.

This rearrangement joins TRBV6-5 to TRBJ1-2, with TRBD1 identical over 9 bases. Unmatched junction bases numbered 3, after V lost 2 bases and J lost 2 bases. The CDR3 consists of 15 residues. Per the germline V gene, CDR1 is MNHEY and CDR2 is SVGAGI. The CDR3 reads CASSYTGGENYGYTF. The CDR3 DNA sequence: TGTGCCAGCAGTTACACAGGGGGCGAGAACTATGGCTACACCTTC.

This clone was picked up one time. The J gene is TRBJ2-4, the V gene TRBV4-1; 14 bases are shared with TRBD2. With V trimmed by 1 base and J by 7 bases, 6 bases remained unmatched. Germline lookup yields CDR1 MGHRA and CDR2 YSYEKL. This CDR3 region has 17 residues. The CDR3 region is CASSQGLAGGPGNIQYF. In nucleotides, the CDR3 is TGCGCCAGCAGCCAAGGACTAGCGGGAGGGCCGGGGAACATTCAGTACTTC.

This chain connects TRBV6-5 to TRBJ2-2; possibly TRBD1 for D (6 bases). There are 15 residues in the CDR3. V was cut by 7 bases and J by 3 bases, with 15 bases left in between. Germline CDR1 reads MNHEY; CDR2 reads SVGAGI. The CDR3 protein is CASKAGTGHTGELFF. In DNA form, the CDR3 reads TGTGCCAGCAAAGCAGGTACAGGGCACACCGGGGAGCTGTTTTTT.

The chain joins TRBV7-8 to TRBJ1-1, with 8 positions matching TRBD1. The V gene's germline CDR1 is SGHVS and CDR2 FQNEAQ. J lost 4 bases, V lost 3 bases, and 7 bases had no gene match. The CDR3 consists of 15 residues. The CDR3 is CASSLDRVGSTEAFF. CDR3 nucleotide sequence: TGTGCCAGCAGCTTGGACAGGGTTGGGAGCACTGAAGCTTTCTTT.

This clone came up a few times. This sequence joins TRBV7-2 and TRBJ2-7, with 7 bases identical to TRBD2. In germline, CDR1 is SGHTA, CDR2 FQGNSA. Trimming cost V 0 bases and J 3 bases; bases outside gene matches: 5. The CDR3 length is 15 residues. The CDR3 region has the DNA TGTGCCAGCAGCTTAGCCTCTAGCGGACTCTACGAGCAGTACTTC. This gives the protein CASSLASSGLYEQYF. Supplemented by reference TRBV7-2 and TRBJ2-7, the full variable domain reads GAGVSQSPSNKVTEKGKDVELRCDPISGHTALYWYRQSLGQGLEFLIYFQGNSAPDKSGLPSDRFSAERTGGSVSTLTIQRTQQEDSAVYLCASSLASSGLYEQYFGPGTRLTVT.

The chain is built from TRBV2 and TRBJ1-3; 8 nucleotides agree with TRBD1. V gave up 6 bases and J gave up 1 base; unmatched junction bases: 5. This CDR3 is 15 amino acids long. The germline gives CDR1 SNHLY, CDR2 FYNNEI. DNA for the CDR3: TGTGCCAGCAGGGCAGGACAGGGATCTGGAAACACCATATATTTT. Amino acids: CASRAGQGSGNTIYF.

This clone occurred once. This rearrangement joins TRBV5-1 to TRBJ2-5; tentatively, D is TRBD2 (6 bases). Germline CDR1 SGHRS, CDR2 YFSETQ. Trimming took off 0 bases at V and 5 bases at J, with 14 bases between the two ends. CDR3 size: 15 residues. The CDR3, as DNA: TGCGCCAGCAGCTTGGATGGGCAGGCGGGGGAGACCCAGTACTTC. As protein: CASSLDGQAGETQYF. The full variable domain, rest sourced from reference TRBV5-1 and TRBJ2-5, is KAGVTQTPRYLIKTRGQQVTLSCSPISGHRSVSWYQQTPGQGLQFLFEYFSETQRNKGNFPGRFSGRQFSNSRSEMNVSTLELGDSALYLCASSLDGQAGETQYFGPGTRLLVL.

This clone appeared a single time. V and J are TRBV5-5 and TRBJ1-1; 11 nucleotides match TRBD1. The J segment lost 4 bases and the V segment lost 4 bases, leaving 6 bases of the junction unmatched. Germline lookup yields CDR1 SGHKS and CDR2 YYEKEE (reference sequence). There are 15 residues in the CDR3. The CDR3 DNA reads TGTGCCAGCAGCCAACCGGGACAGGGGGGCACTGAAGCTTTCTTT. Translation gives CASSQPGQGGTEAFF.

This clone was picked up one time. The chain carries TRBV24-1 and TRBJ2-3; 8 positions agree with TRBD2. The CDR3 covers 16 residues. The germline V gene has CDR1 KGHDR and CDR2 SFDVKD. The ends lost 4 bases at V and 4 bases at J; junction bases unmatched: 9. The CDR3 DNA reads as TGTGCCACCAGTGACCCTATAGCGGGAATGGCAGATACGCAGTATTTT. This sequence encodes CATSDPIAGMADTQYF.

The chain recombines TRBV19 with TRBJ2-4; the D gene is possibly TRBD1 (6 bases). The CDR3 sequence is 13 residues long. Germline V CDR1 and CDR2: LNHDA, SQIVND (reference sequence). Trimming took off 8 bases at V and 1 base at J, with 9 bases between the two ends. The DNA for the CDR3 is TGTGCCAGTCAACAGGGTGCCAAAAACATTCAGTACTTC. It encodes CASQQGAKNIQYF.

The gene calls are TRBV13 and TRBJ2-1; D gene unclear. V gave up 5 bases and J gave up 5 bases, with 7 bases separating them. Germline values: CDR1 PRHDT, CDR2 FYEKMQ (reference sequence). The CDR3 length is 12 residues. The CDR3 DNA is TGTGCCAGCAGCCCAGACAACAATGAGCAGTTCTTC. Its protein product is CASSPDNNEQFF.

This clone has a single count. The V call is TRBV7-6, the J call TRBJ2-3; 8 bases line up with TRBD2. Germline V gene data show CDR1 as SGHVS and CDR2 as FNYEAQ. CDR3 length: 16 amino acids. With V trimmed by 5 bases and J by 5 bases, 12 bases remained unmatched. The CDR3 DNA sequence: TGTGCCAGCAGCCTTGAGGGGCTAGCGGGCCGAGATACGCAGTATTTT. Residues: CASSLEGLAGRDTQYF. Full variable domain (rest looked up from reference TRBV7-6 and TRBJ2-3): GAGVSQSPRYKVTKRGQDVALRCDPISGHVSLYWYRQALGQGPEFLTYFNYEAQQDKSGLPNDRFSAERPEGSISTLTIQRTEQRDSAMYRCASSLEGLAGRDTQYFGPGTRLTVL.